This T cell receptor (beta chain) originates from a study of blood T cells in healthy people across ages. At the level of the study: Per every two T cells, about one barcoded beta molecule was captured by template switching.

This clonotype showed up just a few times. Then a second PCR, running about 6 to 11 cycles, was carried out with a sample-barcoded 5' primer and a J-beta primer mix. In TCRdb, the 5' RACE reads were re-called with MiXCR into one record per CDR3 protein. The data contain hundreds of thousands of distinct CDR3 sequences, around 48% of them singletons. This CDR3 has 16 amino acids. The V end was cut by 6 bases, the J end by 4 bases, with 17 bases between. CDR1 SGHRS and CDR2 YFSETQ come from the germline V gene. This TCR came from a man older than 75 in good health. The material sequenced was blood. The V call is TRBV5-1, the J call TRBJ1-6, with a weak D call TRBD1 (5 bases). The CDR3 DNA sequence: TGCGCCAGCAAGATGGGGATAGGGGAGTATAATTCACCCCTCCACTTT. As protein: CASKMGIGEYNSPLHF. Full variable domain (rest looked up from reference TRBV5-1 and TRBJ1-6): KAGVTQTPRYLIKTRGQQVTLSCSPISGHRSVSWYQQTPGQGLQFLFEYFSETQRNKGNFPGRFSGRQFSNSRSEMNVSTLELGDSALYLCASKMGIGEYNSPLHFGNGTRLTVT.